This TCR beta chain stems from a study of T cells in narcolepsy. From germline, CDR1 is LGHNA and CDR2 YSLEER. The CDR3 covers 16 residues. Deletions cut 0 bases from V and 5 bases from J, with 13 bases between. The assay was immunoSEQ multiplex PCR, and TCRdb's table has in-frame clones only and misses some. The sample has about 25,000 clones; roughly 86% are singletons. The TCR was taken from a human donor with narcolepsy. The chain uses TRBV4-3 and TRBJ1-4, with D maybe TRBD1 (5 bases). What was sequenced was CD45RA- memory CD4+ T cells from PBMCs. The CDR3 protein is CASSQEGRGTNEKLFF. The CDR3, as DNA: TGCGCCAGCAGCCAAGAGGGCCGCGGGACGAATGAAAAACTGTTTTTT.